This T cell receptor (beta chain) was captured in a study of blood T cells in healthy people across ages. Study-level results: Age advanced and TCR beta diversity per million T cells fell, roughly linearly.

This clonotype has a count of ten or more. Its target is not known. V lost 8 bases and J lost 4, with 18 bases in between. Germline V gene sequence: CDR1 MDHEN, CDR2 SYDVKM. The CDR3 loop spans 14 amino acids. Whenever a sample was processed, at least 7 million PBMCs were isolated. The extraction recovered at least 5.5 micrograms of total RNA per sample. Primers used in a second PCR of roughly 7 to 12 cycles were a sample-barcoded 5' primer and a J-beta primer mix. Sequencing recovered at least 2.5 million CDR3-containing paired-end reads from each sample. TCRdb passed the 5' RACE reads through MiXCR, listing each CDR3 protein once. The sample consists of about 290,000 distinct CDR3 sequences, around 30% of them appearing once.

This chain connects TRBV28 to TRBJ2-7, with no clear D. Specimen: blood. The clonotype originates from a woman in her 70s in good health. The chain's CDR3 is CASLSLHSDYEQYF. The CDR3 DNA is TGTGCCAGCTTATCCTTACACTCGGATTACGAGCAGTACTTC.